Listed below are T cell receptor beta chains from one sample, sequenced in a study of T cell repertoires in cytomegalovirus infection. No cognate antigen is known for these TCRs. Via MiXCR, TCRdb re-called the reads, giving one row per CDR3 protein. Altogether about 920,000 distinct CDR3 sequences are present, more than 25% being singletons, with the ten largest covering roughly 13%. Specimen: cultured CD8+ T cells from PBMCs, collected from culture after CMV antigen stimulation. All receptors come from a human donor in good health (CMV status not recorded). Some clones in this sample may be carry-over from other donors' samples. The CDR3 runs from the conserved cysteine through the conserved F or W. The order of the fields is CDR3 length, D gene, V gene, clone size, J gene, CDR3 DNA, CDR3 protein. A D gene is named only where the DNA matches it firmly. Not all rows give a size; the values are once, few, many and, for expanded clones, a class.

16	TRBD1	TRBV7-9	NA	TRBJ2-2	TGTGCCAGCAGCTTTTGGACAGGGCCGAACACCGGGGAGCTGTTTTTT	CASSFWTGPNTGELFF
16	TRBD2	TRBV13	once	TRBJ2-2	TGTGCCAGCAGCAATAGCGGGGGGTACAACACCGGGGAGCTGTTTTTT	CASSNSGGYNTGELFF
15	NA	TRBV27	few	TRBJ2-1	TGTGCCAGCAGTATCCAGGGTGGGTCCTACAATGAGCAGTTCTTC	CASSIQGGSYNEQFF
19	TRBD2	TRBV7-9	few	TRBJ2-3	TGTGCCAGCAGCTCCGCCGTACCTATAGCGGGAGGTAGCACAGATACGCAGTATTTT	CASSSAVPIAGGSTDTQYF
16	NA	TRBV12-3/TRBV12-4	NA	TRBJ1-4	TGTGCCAGCAGTTTACACAGGGTGGCGTCTGGCGAAAAACTGTTTTTT	CASSLHRVASGEKLFF
13	NA	TRBV27	few	TRBJ2-7	TGTGCCAGCAGTACAGGACCGTACTACGAGCAGTACTTC	CASSTGPYYEQYF
16	TRBD1	TRBV13	few	TRBJ2-1	TGTGCCAGCAGCACCTCTGACAGGGAGTCCTACAATGAGCAGTTCTTC	CASSTSDRESYNEQFF
16	NA	TRBV7-4	NA	TRBJ2-3	TGTGCCAGCAGCTTAGTACGGGGGGCCGGGAAAAATACGCAGTATTTT	CASSLVRGAGKNTQYF
17	TRBD2	TRBV6-2/TRBV6-3	few	TRBJ2-1	TGTGCCAGCAGTCAACTAGCGGGGGGGCCATTTTACAATGAGCAGTTCTTC	CASSQLAGGPFYNEQFF
21	NA	TRBV7-6	many	TRBJ2-6	TGTGCCAGCAGCCCATACGGGACGACCTCTTATGTGGGCTCTGGGGCCAACGTCCTGACTTTC	CASSPYGTTSYVGSGANVLTF
15	NA	TRBV9	few	TRBJ2-7	TGTGCCAGCAGACCCCCGGGGGTGCGTTCCTACGAGCAGTACTTC	CASRPPGVRSYEQYF
12	NA	TRBV7-9	NA	TRBJ1-4	TGTGCCAGCAGCTCAGACTGGGAAAAACTGTTTTTT	CASSSDWEKLFF
15	TRBD2	TRBV28	NA	TRBJ2-3	TGTGCCAGCAGTTTCGACGGGGGGGCTGCCGATACGCAGTATTTT	CASSFDGGAADTQYF
16	TRBD2	TRBV6-2/TRBV6-3	NA	TRBJ2-1	TGTGCCAGCAGTTATCCCTTGCGGGGGGGCTTTGCTGAGCAGTTCTTC	CASSYPLRGGFAEQFF
15	TRBD2	TRBV6-1	NA	TRBJ2-5	TGTGCCAGCAGTCGGTCTAGCGGGGGGGCGGAGACCCAGTACTTC	CASSRSSGGAETQYF
11	NA	TRBV25-1	few	TRBJ1-1	TGTGCCAGCAGTGCTTACAGTGAAGCTTTCTTT	CASSAYSEAFF
17	NA	TRBV7-6	many	TRBJ2-6	TGTGCCAGCAGCTTAGGAAGACAGCCCTCTGGGGCCAACGTCCTGACTTTC	CASSLGRQPSGANVLTF
17	NA	TRBV2	few	TRBJ2-3	TGTGCCAGCCTTAGACAGAAAGGGACCCCTTTATCGGATACGCAGTATTTT	CASLRQKGTPLSDTQYF
13	TRBD1	TRBV29-1	few	TRBJ1-2	TGCAGCGTTGGTACCGGGACAGGGGACGGCTACACCTTC	CSVGTGTGDGYTF
13	NA	TRBV20-1	few	TRBJ1-2	TGCAGTGCTCCCTGGCTGGGGGTCCATGGCTACACCTTC	CSAPWLGVHGYTF
16	NA	TRBV9	few	TRBJ1-2	TGTGCCAGCAGCGTAGGGTTCGCAGGGATGAACTATGGCTACACCTTC	CASSVGFAGMNYGYTF
16	TRBD1	TRBV6-5	few	TRBJ2-5	TGTGCCAGCAGTTACCGACGCCCCGACAGGGAGGAGACCCAGTACTTC	CASSYRRPDREETQYF
14	NA	TRBV6-1	few	TRBJ1-3	TGTGCCAGCAGCCCCTCCGGACTTGGAAACACCATATATTTT	CASSPSGLGNTIYF
17	TRBD1	TRBV7-6	NA	TRBJ2-3	TGTGCCAGCAGCTTAGGGAGCTGGGACAGGAGCACAGATACGCAGTATTTT	CASSLGSWDRSTDTQYF
13	NA	TRBV12-3/TRBV12-4	many	TRBJ1-1	TGTGCCAGCAGTCCCTCATGGAACACTGAAGCTTTCTTT	CASSPSWNTEAFF
16	NA	TRBV27	NA	TRBJ2-2	TGTGCCAGCAGTTTATCGGGGCATACGAACACCGGGGAGCTGTTTTTT	CASSLSGHTNTGELFF
12	TRBD2	TRBV11-2	NA	TRBJ2-5	TGTGCCAGCAGCTCCGGGGAGGGGACCCAGTACTTC	CASSSGEGTQYF
17	NA	TRBV28	NA	TRBJ2-7	TGTGCCAGCAGTATCCAACTCAGGATAATGGCTTCCTACGAGCAGTACTTC	CASSIQLRIMASYEQYF
11	NA	TRBV7-6	many	TRBJ1-1	TGTGCCAGCAGCTCCAGCACTGAAGCTTTCTTT	CASSSSTEAFF
17	TRBD1	TRBV7-2	many	TRBJ2-2	TGTGCCAGCAGCCCACACCGGGACAGGGGTAGGAACGGGGAGCTGTTTTTT	CASSPHRDRGRNGELFF
16	TRBD1	TRBV27	NA	TRBJ2-7	TGTGCCAGCAGTTCACCCCGGACAGGGAAAGATTCCGAGCAGTACTTC	CASSSPRTGKDSEQYF
12	NA	TRBV7-2	NA	TRBJ2-1	TGTGCCAGCACCGTGGCACGGAATGAGCAGTTCTTC	CASTVARNEQFF
15	NA	TRBV12-3/TRBV12-4	NA	TRBJ2-5	TGTGCCAGCAGTTTAATAGGGATGGGCAGGGAGACCCAGTACTTC	CASSLIGMGRETQYF
15	NA	TRBV7-8	many	TRBJ2-3	TGTGCCAGCAGCTACTACGGGCCCCCCACAGATACGCAGTATTTT	CASSYYGPPTDTQYF
12	NA	TRBV7-9	many	TRBJ1-2	TGTGCCAGCAGCTCGGGACTTAATGGCTACACCTTC	CASSSGLNGYTF
17	NA	TRBV27	few	TRBJ2-1	TGTGCCAGCAGTTTAAGCATGGGGGACCTAGCCTACAATGAGCAGTTCTTC	CASSLSMGDLAYNEQFF
13	NA	TRBV6-5	few	TRBJ2-7	TGTGCCAGCAGTTATGGACACTACTACGAGCAGTACTTC	CASSYGHYYEQYF
16	NA	TRBV6-5	NA	TRBJ2-6	TGTGCCAGCCGGACCCGGCAGGCCTCTGGGGCCAACGTCCTGACTTTC	CASRTRQASGANVLTF